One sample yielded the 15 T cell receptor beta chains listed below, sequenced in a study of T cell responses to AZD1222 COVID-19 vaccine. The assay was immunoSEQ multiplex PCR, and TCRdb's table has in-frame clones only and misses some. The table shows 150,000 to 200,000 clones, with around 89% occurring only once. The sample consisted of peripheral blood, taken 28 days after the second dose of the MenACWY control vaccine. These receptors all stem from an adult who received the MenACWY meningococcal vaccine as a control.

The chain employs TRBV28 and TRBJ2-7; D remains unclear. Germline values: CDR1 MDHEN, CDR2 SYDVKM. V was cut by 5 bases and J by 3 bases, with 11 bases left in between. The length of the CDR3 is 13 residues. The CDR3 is CASSPTTVYEQYF. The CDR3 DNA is TGTGCCAGCAGTCCGACGACGGTCTACGAGCAGTACTTC.

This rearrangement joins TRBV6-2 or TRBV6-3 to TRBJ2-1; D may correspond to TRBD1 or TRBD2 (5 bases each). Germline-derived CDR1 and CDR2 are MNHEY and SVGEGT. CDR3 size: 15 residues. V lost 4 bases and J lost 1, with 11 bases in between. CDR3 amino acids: CASSSSRESYNEQFF. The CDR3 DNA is TGTGCCAGCAGTTCAAGCAGGGAGTCCTACAATGAGCAGTTCTTC.

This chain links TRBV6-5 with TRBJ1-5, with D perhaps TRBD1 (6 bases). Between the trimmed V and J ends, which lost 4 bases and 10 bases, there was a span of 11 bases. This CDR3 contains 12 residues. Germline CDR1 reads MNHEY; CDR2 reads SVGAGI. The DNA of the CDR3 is TGTGCCAGCAGTTCTAGGGGGTCACCCCAGCATTTT. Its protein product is CASSSRGSPQHF.

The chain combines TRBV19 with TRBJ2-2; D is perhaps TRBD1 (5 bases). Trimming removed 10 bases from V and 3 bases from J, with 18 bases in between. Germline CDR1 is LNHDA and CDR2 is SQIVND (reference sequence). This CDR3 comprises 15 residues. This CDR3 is CATCSPRVDTGELFF. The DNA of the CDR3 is TGTGCCACCTGCAGCCCCAGGGTTGACACCGGGGAGCTGTTTTTT.

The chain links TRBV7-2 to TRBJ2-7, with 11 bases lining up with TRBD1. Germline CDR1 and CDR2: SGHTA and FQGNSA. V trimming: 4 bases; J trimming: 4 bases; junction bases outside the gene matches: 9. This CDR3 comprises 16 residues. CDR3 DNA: TGTGCCAGCAGCTCGGACAGGGGGCTTTCAGTATACGAGCAGTACTTC. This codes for CASSSDRGLSVYEQYF.

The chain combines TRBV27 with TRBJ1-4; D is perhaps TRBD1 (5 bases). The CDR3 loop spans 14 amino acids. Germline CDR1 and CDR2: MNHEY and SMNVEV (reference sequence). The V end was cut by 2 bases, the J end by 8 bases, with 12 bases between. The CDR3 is CASSLPQGREKLFF. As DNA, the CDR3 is TGTGCCAGCAGTTTACCCCAGGGTAGAGAAAAACTGTTTTTT.

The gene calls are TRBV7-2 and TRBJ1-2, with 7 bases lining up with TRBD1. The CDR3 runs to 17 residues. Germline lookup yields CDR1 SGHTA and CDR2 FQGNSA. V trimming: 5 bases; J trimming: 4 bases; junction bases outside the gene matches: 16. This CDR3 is CASSVPGQRGSSYGYTF. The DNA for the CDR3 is TGTGCCAGCAGCGTCCCGGGACAGAGGGGGTCTTCCTATGGCTACACCTTC.

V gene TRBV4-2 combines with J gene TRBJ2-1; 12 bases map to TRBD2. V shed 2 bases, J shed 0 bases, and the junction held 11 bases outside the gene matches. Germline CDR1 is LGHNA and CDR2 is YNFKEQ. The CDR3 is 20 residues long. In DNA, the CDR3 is TGTGCCAGCAGCCAACGACTAGCGGGAGTGACTGGGGGCTCCTACAATGAGCAGTTCTTC. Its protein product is CASSQRLAGVTGGSYNEQFF.

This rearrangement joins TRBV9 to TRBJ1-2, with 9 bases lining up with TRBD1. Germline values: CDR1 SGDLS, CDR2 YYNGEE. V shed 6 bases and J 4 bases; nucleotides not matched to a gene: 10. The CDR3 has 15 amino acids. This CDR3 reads CASTLTGGLGYGYTF. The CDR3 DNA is TGTGCCAGCACCCTCACAGGGGGCCTGGGCTATGGCTACACCTTC.

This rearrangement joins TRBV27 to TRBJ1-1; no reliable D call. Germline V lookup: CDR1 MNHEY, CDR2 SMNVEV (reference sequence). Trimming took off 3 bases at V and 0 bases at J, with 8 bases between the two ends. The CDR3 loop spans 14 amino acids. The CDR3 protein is CASSLPGLNTEAFF. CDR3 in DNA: TGTGCCAGCAGTTTGCCCGGGTTGAACACTGAAGCTTTCTTT.

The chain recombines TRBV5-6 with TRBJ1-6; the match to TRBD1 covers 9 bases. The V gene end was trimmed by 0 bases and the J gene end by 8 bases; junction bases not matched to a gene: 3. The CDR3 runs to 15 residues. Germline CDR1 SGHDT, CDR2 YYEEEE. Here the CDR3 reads CASSLEDRGYSPLHF. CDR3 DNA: TGTGCCAGCAGCTTGGAGGACAGGGGATATTCACCCCTCCACTTT. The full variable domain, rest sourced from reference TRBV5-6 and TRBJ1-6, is DAGVTQSPTHLIKTRGQQVTLRCSPKSGHDTVSWYQQALGQGPQFIFQYYEEEERQRGNFPDRFSGHQFPNYSSELNVNALLLGDSALYLCASSLEDRGYSPLHFGNGTRLTVT.

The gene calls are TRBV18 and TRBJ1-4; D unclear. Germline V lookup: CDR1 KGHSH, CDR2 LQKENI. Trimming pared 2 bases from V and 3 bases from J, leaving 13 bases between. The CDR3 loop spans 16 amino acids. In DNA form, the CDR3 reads TGTGCCAGCTCACCAGTCCCAGGATCCGCTAATGAAAAACTGTTTTTT. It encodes CASSPVPGSANEKLFF.

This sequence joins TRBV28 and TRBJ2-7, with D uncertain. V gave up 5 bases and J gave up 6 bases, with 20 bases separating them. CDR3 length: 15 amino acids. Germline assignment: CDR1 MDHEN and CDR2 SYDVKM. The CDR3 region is CASSPTTILGSEQYF. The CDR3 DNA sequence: TGTGCCAGCAGTCCGACGACAATACTCGGGTCCGAGCAGTACTTC.

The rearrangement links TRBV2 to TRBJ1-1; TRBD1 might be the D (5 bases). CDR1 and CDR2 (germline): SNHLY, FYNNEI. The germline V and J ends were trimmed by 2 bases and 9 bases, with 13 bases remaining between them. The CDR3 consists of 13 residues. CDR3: CASSEFIDSKAFF. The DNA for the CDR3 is TGTGCCAGCAGTGAATTTATAGACAGCAAAGCTTTCTTT.

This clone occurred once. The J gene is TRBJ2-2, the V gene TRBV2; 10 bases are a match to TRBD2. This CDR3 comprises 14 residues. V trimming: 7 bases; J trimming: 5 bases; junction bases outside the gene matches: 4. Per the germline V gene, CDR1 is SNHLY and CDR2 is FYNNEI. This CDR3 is CASKELAGTGELFF. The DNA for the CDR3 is TGTGCCAGCAAAGAACTAGCGGGAACCGGGGAGCTGTTTTTT.